This TCR beta chain was observed in a study of T cells in Graves' hyperthyroidism and ophthalmopathy. RNA transcripts served as the template for amplifying TCR beta CDR3 regions. First-round RT-PCR of the TCR CDR3 relied on the HTBI primer set. TCRdb re-called the multiplex PCR reads through MiXCR, storing one row per CDR3 protein. The data hold 300,000 to 500,000 distinct CDR3 sequences, with around 15% observed a single time. There are 14 residues in the CDR3. V lost 6 bases, J lost 5 bases, and 17 bases lay in between. Germline V gene data show CDR1 as SGHKS and CDR2 as YYEKEE (reference sequence). The cohort's ophthalmopathy patients, a group with duration under 3 months, had a Clinical Activity Score of at least 3 and a NOSPECS grade of at least 4. From 10 ml of fresh peripheral blood, PBMCs were isolated.

V gene TRBV5-5 combines with J gene TRBJ1-1, with D unclear. The sequence was obtained from a man in his fifties or sixties with Graves' ophthalmopathy. Sequencing was performed on blood. CDR3 region: CASTSEYIGTEAFF. CDR3 DNA sequence: TGTGCCAGCACCTCCGAATATATTGGGACTGAAGCTTTCTTT.